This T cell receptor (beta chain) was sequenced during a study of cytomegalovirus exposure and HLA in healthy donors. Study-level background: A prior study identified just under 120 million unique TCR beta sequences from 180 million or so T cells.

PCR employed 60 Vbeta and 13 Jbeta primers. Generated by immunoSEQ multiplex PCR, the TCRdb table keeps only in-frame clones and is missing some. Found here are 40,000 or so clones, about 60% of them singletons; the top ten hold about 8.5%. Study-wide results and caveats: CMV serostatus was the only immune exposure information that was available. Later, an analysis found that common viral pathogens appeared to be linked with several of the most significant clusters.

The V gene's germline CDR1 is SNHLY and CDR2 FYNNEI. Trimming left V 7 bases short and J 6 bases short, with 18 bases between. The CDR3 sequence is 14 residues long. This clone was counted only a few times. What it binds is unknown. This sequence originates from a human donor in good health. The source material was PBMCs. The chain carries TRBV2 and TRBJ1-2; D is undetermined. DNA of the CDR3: TGTGCCAGCACGCCTTCTACAGTAACACATGGCTACACCTTC. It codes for CASTPSTVTHGYTF.